This T cell receptor beta chain was captured by sequencing in a study of T cell responses to AZD1222 COVID-19 vaccine. The ends lost 4 bases at V and 8 bases at J; junction bases unmatched: 7. Germline CDR1 SGHNT, CDR2 YYREEE (reference sequence). The CDR3 length is 13 residues. Turning to this clone: Its specificity is unknown.

Study-level points and caveats: The sample set comprised mostly white British donors with more females, and clonal diversity was possibly underestimated. Repertoires were sampled only after the peak T cell response.

Using immunoSEQ multiplex PCR, the repertoire was profiled, and TCRdb retains in-frame clones only, with some absent. Of some 65,000 clones listed, around 79% are singletons. This rearrangement joins TRBV5-4 to TRBJ2-3; 7 nucleotides align to TRBD1. The sample consisted of peripheral blood, taken on day 0 of MenACWY control vaccination. The receptor comes from an adult in good health. CDR3: CASSQGVPGTQYF. The CDR3 DNA reads as TGTGCCAGCAGCCAGGGGGTCCCGGGTACGCAGTATTTT.